This is a list of T cell receptor beta chains from one sample in a study of CD8+ T cells in alopecia areata. Profiled with immunoSEQ multiplex PCR; TCRdb holds only in-frame clones, not every one. Here the sample spans 150,000 or so clones, around 71% being singletons. The material was CD8+ T cells sorted from blood, obtained at week 0. The origin of the receptors is a human donor with alopecia areata. Each CDR3 is given without its conserved first and last residue. The D gene is left open where the match is weak. Clone size, where shown, is once, few, many, or a class for clones that have expanded.

>.|.|TRBV15|TRBJ2-3
ATSRDRAGMVTDTQY
>.|.|TRBV4-1|TRBJ1-1
ASSPRGLNTEAF
>.|few|TRBV29-1|TRBJ2-7
SVDLGWEQY
>.|.|TRBV4-2|TRBJ1-1
ASSQTRQDEAF
>.|.|TRBV6-5|TRBJ1-4
ASSFSGEKLF
>.|few|TRBV7-6|TRBJ2-3
ASSYAKSLVGTQY
>.|few|TRBV27|TRBJ1-2
ASSLWGNYGYT
>.|.|TRBV25-1|TRBJ2-3
ASSAPEYQDTQY
>.|few|TRBV10-3|TRBJ2-5
ATGARSVLEETQY
>.|.|TRBV6-5|TRBJ2-6
ASMGPGANVLT
>.|.|TRBV7-9|TRBJ2-7
ASSPRGAAAHGYEQY
>TRBD1|.|TRBV7-9|TRBJ1-4
ASSLVGSRQGRYEKLF
>TRBD1|.|TRBV13|TRBJ2-4
ASSSVGTGVILAKNIQY
>.|.|TRBV15|TRBJ2-2
ATSRATGNTGELF
>.|.|TRBV19|TRBJ2-1
ASSMSSPSEQF
>.|.|TRBV11-2|TRBJ1-1
ASSFMGQNTEAF
>.|.|TRBV15|TRBJ1-4
ATSRDREKLF
>TRBD1|.|TRBV29-1|TRBJ1-2
SVETGENYGYT
>.|.|TRBV7-9|TRBJ1-5
ASSFVDSNQPQH
>.|.|TRBV2|TRBJ1-6
ASLTGHSLH
>.|.|TRBV23-1|TRBJ2-1
ASSQSGRDPYNEQF
>TRBD1|.|TRBV29-1|TRBJ2-7
SVEWTGGYEQY
>.|few|TRBV7-9|TRBJ2-7
ASSLAQTGKYEQY
>.|.|TRBV30|TRBJ2-7
AWSTQGNPYEQY
>TRBD1|once|TRBV7-9|TRBJ2-7
ASREQGALGHEQY
>.|once|TRBV6-6|TRBJ2-3
ASSPTGAGGTDTQY
>.|.|TRBV5-6|TRBJ2-7
ASSDGAGVYEQY
>TRBD2|few|TRBV14|TRBJ2-3
ASSRTGGGTDTQY
>TRBD1|few|TRBV5-5|TRBJ2-3
ASSSGQGSADTQY
>.|.|TRBV9|TRBJ2-6
ASSPPLQHRPDGSSGANVLT
>.|.|TRBV6-1|TRBJ2-3
ASSVARRPKSDTQY
>TRBD1|.|TRBV11-2|TRBJ1-2
ASRPDRGAGGYT
>TRBD1|.|TRBV5-6|TRBJ1-2
ASSFGTGDYGYT
>TRBD1|.|TRBV2|TRBJ1-5
ASSFLAGQNNQPQH
>TRBD1|.|TRBV2|TRBJ2-2
ASSRTGEAGELF
>.|.|TRBV27|TRBJ2-2
ASSWTAGELF
>.|.|TRBV5-1|TRBJ2-3
ASAGTSTDTQY
>.|.|TRBV2|TRBJ2-5
ASRAGQLQETQY
>TRBD1|.|TRBV7-9|TRBJ1-1
ASSLEKGAHNTEAF
>TRBD1|.|TRBV7-9|TRBJ1-5
ASSLADRGRGRDQPQH
>.|few|TRBV5-6|TRBJ2-7
ASSSAGSEQY
>.|.|TRBV5-1|TRBJ2-7
ASSSVGYEQY
>.|few|TRBV30|TRBJ1-1
AWSQGVTEAF
>.|few|TRBV4-1|TRBJ2-7
ASSQDREGRGLEQY
>.|.|TRBV4-1|TRBJ1-5
ASSVNSNQPQH
>.|.|TRBV27|TRBJ1-1
ASTLRAGSMNTEAF
>.|few|TRBV5-1|TRBJ2-5
ASSFPGNQETQY
>.|.|TRBV13|TRBJ2-7
ASSLGGQGSEQY
>.|.|TRBV19|TRBJ1-4
ASSLTWTQTNEKLF
>.|.|TRBV14|TRBJ2-7
ASSQDGGLDEQY
>TRBD1|.|TRBV19|TRBJ2-7
ASRWRQGGTYEQY
>TRBD1|once|TRBV5-1|TRBJ2-1
ASSRLDRGDNEQF
>.|.|TRBV29-1|TRBJ2-7
SVVPGEGSYEQY
>TRBD2|.|TRBV4-1|TRBJ2-1
ASSQKSTAGTSPYNEQF
>.|.|TRBV14|TRBJ2-5
ASSQGVAETQY
>.|once|TRBV23-1|TRBJ2-7
ASSHQTIPSYEQY
>.|few|TRBV5-1|TRBJ2-2
ASSTDSTGELF
>.|.|TRBV14|TRBJ1-2
ASSQDARGSYGYT
>TRBD1|.|TRBV4-1|TRBJ2-5
ASSQEGDRVGETQY